The 30 T cell receptor beta chains below all came from one sample that was sequenced in a study of identical twins. From the 5' RACE reads, TCRdb called clonotypes with MiXCR, one entry per CDR3 protein. Of approximately 550,000 distinct CDR3 sequences in the sample, approximately 20% are singletons; the top ten hold 0.4% to 0.6%. The data also belong to a second study, concerning yellow fever vaccine responses in identical twins.

The sequenced material came from CD4+ T cells sorted from blood. All receptors come from a young woman in good health.

The V and J genes are TRBV12-3 or TRBV12-4 and TRBJ2-6, with 9 bases fitting TRBD2. V lost 6 bases to trimming and J lost 4 bases; unmatched junction nucleotides: 7. The CDR3 covers 16 residues. In nucleotides, the CDR3 is TGTGCCAGCAGATCAGCGGGGGGTAGGGGGGCCAACGTCCTGACTTTC. Translating gives CASRSAGGRGANVLTF.

The chain links TRBV7-2 to TRBJ2-7; D is possibly TRBD1 (7 bases). The CDR3 has 14 residues. CDR1 and CDR2 from the germline V gene are SGHTA and FQGNSA. V was pared by 3 bases and J by 3 bases, with 12 bases between. The CDR3 here is CASSFQGGSYEQYF. The CDR3 DNA reads as TGTGCCAGCAGCTTCCAGGGGGGTAGCTACGAGCAGTACTTC.

This clonotype turned up a few times. V is TRBV2 and J is TRBJ2-5, with TRBD1 matching over 9 bases. Germline CDR1 reads SNHLY; CDR2 reads FYNNEI. The CDR3 contains 16 residues. The trim removed 6 bases at V and 1 base at J, leaving 9 bases unmatched. CDR3 coding DNA: TGTGCCAGCAGATCCACCGGGACAGGGAGCCAAGAGACCCAGTACTTC. As protein: CASRSTGTGSQETQYF. Using reference TRBV2 and TRBJ2-5 for the parts outside the CDR3, the full variable domain is EPEVTQTPSHQVTQMGQEVILRCVPISNHLYFYWYRQILGQKVEFLVSFYNNEISEKSEIFDDQFSVERPDGSNFTLKIRSTKLEDSAMYFCASRSTGTGSQETQYFGPGTRLLVL.

There are a few counts of this clonotype. The chain uses TRBV10-1 and TRBJ2-2, with D possibly TRBD1 on 5 matching bases. Looked up from germline, CDR1 is WNHNN and CDR2 is SYGVQD (reference sequence). V gave up 0 bases and J gave up 4 bases, with 6 bases separating them. CDR3 size: 14 residues. The CDR3 DNA is TGCGCCAGCAGTGAGTCGACAGTCACCGGGGAGCTGTTTTTT. This translates into CASSESTVTGELFF.

The J gene is TRBJ2-3, the V gene TRBV20-1; 15 nucleotides align to TRBD2. The CDR3 totals 18 residues. CDR1 and CDR2 from the germline V gene are DFQATT and SNEGSKA (reference sequence). J was trimmed by 3 bases and V by 1 base; bases with no gene match: 8. CDR3 region: CSARALWGLAGGTDTQYF. CDR3 in DNA: TGCAGTGCTAGAGCCCTCTGGGGACTAGCGGGGGGAACAGATACGCAGTATTTT.

This chain connects TRBV18 to TRBJ2-7, with a possible D match to TRBD2 (6 bases). This CDR3 contains 16 residues. The V end was cut by 2 bases, the J end by 3 bases, with 17 bases between. Germline V gives CDR1 KGHSH, CDR2 LQKENI. Here the CDR3 DNA reads TGTGCCAGCTCACCAAGCTCCGGGAGAGCAAACTACGAGCAGTACGTC. Translation: CASSPSSGRANYEQYV.

This clonotype was observed many times. The J gene is TRBJ1-1, the V gene TRBV5-1, with D unclear. CDR1 SGHRS and CDR2 YFSETQ come from the germline V gene. Trimming pared 4 bases from V and 1 base from J, leaving 14 bases between. The CDR3 is 15 residues long. In DNA, the CDR3 is TGCGCCAGCAGCCAGAGTAGGACGGCGAACACTGAAGCTTTCTTT. Translation gives CASSQSRTANTEAFF.

This clonotype was observed a handful of times. The chain recombines TRBV28 with TRBJ2-1; D possibly matches TRBD1 or TRBD2 (6 bases each). V gave up 7 bases and J gave up 9 bases, with 16 bases separating them. The CDR3 extends over 13 amino acids. CDR1 and CDR2 (germline): MDHEN, SYDVKM. CDR3 in amino acids: CASTGANIIEQFF. The CDR3 DNA sequence: TGTGCCAGCACGGGGGCTAACATCATTGAGCAGTTCTTC.

This clonotype was detected a few times. The chain couples TRBV12-3 or TRBV12-4 to TRBJ2-7; D is perhaps TRBD2 (6 bases). This CDR3 contains 13 residues. The V end lost 3 bases, the J end lost 6 bases, and 12 bases lay between the germline ends. CDR3: CASSFGGTGEQYF. The DNA for the CDR3 is TGTGCCAGCAGTTTTGGAGGGACGGGCGAGCAGTACTTC.

The CDR3 bases are TGTGCCAGCTCACCAAACTCGGAGAACACAGATACGCAGTATTTT. Its translation: CASSPNSENTDTQYF. The gene calls are TRBV18 and TRBJ2-3; D remains unclear. The V end lost 2 bases, the J end lost 2 bases, and 11 bases lay between the germline ends. The CDR3 is 15 amino acids. Germline lookup yields CDR1 KGHSH and CDR2 LQKENI.

This clonotype has more than one count but fewer than ten. The genes are TRBV11-2 and TRBJ2-2; the match to TRBD2 covers 9 bases. CDR3 size: 18 residues. CDR1 is SGHAT, CDR2 FQNNGV, per germline. V trimming: 1 base; J trimming: 0 bases; junction bases outside the gene matches: 6. The CDR3 spells CASSLGIAGAANTGELFF. CDR3 in DNA: TGTGCCAGCAGCTTAGGTATAGCGGGGGCCGCGAACACCGGGGAGCTGTTTTTT.

A remark on this clonotype: The junction departs from the called germline gene at one end, perhaps through a read error. This rearrangement joins TRBV2 to TRBJ2-2; 7 nucleotides agree with TRBD2. In germline, CDR1 is SNHLY, CDR2 FYNNEI. The CDR3 totals 18 residues. The CDR3 coding sequence is TGTACCAGCAGTCTGCGCGGGGGACCGATTTTATACACCGGGGAGCTGTTTTTT. Translation: CTSSLRGGPILYTGELFF. Supplemented by reference TRBV2 and TRBJ2-2, the full variable domain reads EPEVTQTPSHQVTQMGQEVILRCVPISNHLYFYWYRQILGQKVEFLVSFYNNEISEKSEIFDDQFSVERPDGSNFTLKIRSTKLEDSAMYFCTSSLRGGPILYTGELFFGEGSRLTVL.

This sequence joins TRBV15 and TRBJ2-1, with D possibly matching TRBD2 (5 bases). Trimming left V 2 bases short and J 8 bases short, with 10 bases between. This CDR3 region has 13 residues. CDR1 and CDR2 from the germline V gene are LNHNV and YYDKDF (reference sequence). The CDR3 is CATSRQLVDEQFF. The DNA of the CDR3 is TGTGCCACCAGCAGACAACTAGTCGATGAGCAGTTCTTC.

This clonotype has more than one count but fewer than ten. The chain uses TRBV5-1 and TRBJ1-2, with D perhaps matching TRBD1 (5 bases). Per germline, CDR1 SGHRS and CDR2 YFSETQ. The ends were cut back, 8 bases at V and 5 bases at J, with 22 bases in the middle. This CDR3 has 15 residues. CDR3: CASRPIGVTLYGYTF. Written as DNA, the CDR3 is TGCGCCAGTCGACCCATAGGGGTTACTTTATATGGCTACACCTTC. The variable domain in full, completed from reference TRBV5-1 and TRBJ1-2, reads KAGVTQTPRYLIKTRGQQVTLSCSPISGHRSVSWYQQTPGQGLQFLFEYFSETQRNKGNFPGRFSGRQFSNSRSEMNVSTLELGDSALYLCASRPIGVTLYGYTFGSGTRLTVV.

Only a few counts were recorded for this clonotype. This chain connects TRBV12-3 or TRBV12-4 to TRBJ2-2; the D call may be TRBD1 or TRBD2 (6 bases each). The V end lost 3 bases, the J end lost 6 bases, and 8 bases lay between the germline ends. The CDR3 runs to 13 residues. The CDR3, as DNA: TGTGCCAGCAGTTTCGGGGGCTCCGGGGAGCTGTTTTTT. It specifies CASSFGGSGELFF.

J is TRBJ2-7 and V is TRBV3-1, with TRBD2 as a possible D gene (6 bases). This CDR3 region has 14 residues. The V gene lost 4 bases and the J gene lost 0 bases, with 10 bases spanning the gap. Germline CDR1 and CDR2: LGHDT and YNNKEL (reference sequence). The CDR3 region is CASSLGLRSYEQYF. CDR3 DNA sequence: TGTGCCAGCAGCCTGGGACTCCGCTCCTACGAGCAGTACTTC.

This clonotype appeared a few times. The rearrangement uses TRBV4-2 and TRBJ2-1; D is uncertain. Germline CDR1 LGHNA, CDR2 YNFKEQ. Deletions cut 1 base from V and 6 bases from J, with 7 bases between. CDR3 size: 13 residues. CDR3 protein: CASSQGAPNEQFF. In DNA, the CDR3 is TGTGCCAGCAGCCAAGGGGCCCCCAATGAGCAGTTCTTC.

This chain uses TRBV5-1 with TRBJ2-4, with TRBD2 identical over 7 bases. This CDR3 contains 13 residues. The germline V gene has CDR1 SGHRS and CDR2 YFSETQ. J was trimmed by 8 bases and V by 1 base; bases with no gene match: 3. CDR3 sequence (DNA): TGCGCCAGCAGCTTGTCAGGGAGGGACATTCAGTACTTC. Translating gives CASSLSGRDIQYF.

A few counts support this clonotype. V and J are TRBV6-1 and TRBJ2-7; TRBD2 is a possible D gene (5 bases). This CDR3 region has 13 residues. The V and J ends lost 6 bases and 6 bases respectively, with 15 bases between them. CDR1 MNHNS and CDR2 SASEGT come from the germline V gene. The CDR3 DNA sequence: TGTGCCAGCAGCCCGACTCCTCGGGGCGAGCAGTACGTC. It is translated as CASSPTPRGEQYV.

V is TRBV4-1 and J is TRBJ1-6, with D tentatively TRBD1 (5 bases). With 3 bases removed from V and 11 bases from J, the gap between germline ends came to 8 bases. The CDR3 runs 12 residues. Germline loops: CDR1 MGHRA, CDR2 YSYEKL. The DNA of the CDR3 is TGCGCCAGCAGCCACGTGGGGGCACCCCTCCACTTT. Its protein product is CASSHVGAPLHF.

This clonotype has only a few counts. The chain joins TRBV12-3 or TRBV12-4 to TRBJ2-7; 9 nucleotides align to TRBD1. Trimming took 5 bases from V and 6 from J; bases not matched to a gene: 11. CDR3 length: 15 amino acids. CDR3 in DNA: TGTGCCAGCAGTCCTTGGGGACAGGGTCAAAGCGAGCAGTACGTC. Its translation: CASSPWGQGQSEQYV.

The V and J genes are TRBV18 and TRBJ2-7, with TRBD1 as a possible D gene (6 bases). V was pared by 0 bases and J by 4 bases, with 7 bases between. The CDR3 is 13 amino acids. CDR1 and CDR2 (germline): KGHSH, LQKENI. CDR3: CASSPPTGYEQYV. In DNA, the CDR3 is TGTGCCAGCTCACCACCCACAGGGTACGAGCAGTACGTC.

This clonotype was seen more than once but under ten times. The chain has TRBV4-1 and TRBJ2-1, with 8 positions matching TRBD2. This CDR3 comprises 17 residues. CDR1 is MGHRA and CDR2 is YSYEKL in the germline V gene. J was trimmed by 3 bases and V by 1 base; bases with no gene match: 8. DNA of the CDR3: TGCGCCAGCAGCCAAGGTAAAGCGGGAGTTAGCTACAATGAGCAGTTCTTC. It codes for CASSQGKAGVSYNEQFF.

This clonotype turned up a few times. The chain couples TRBV10-3 to TRBJ1-1, with 9 bases matching TRBD1. CDR1 ENHRY and CDR2 SYGVKD come from the germline V gene. The V segment lost 5 bases and the J segment 4 bases; nucleotides outside the gene matches: 2. The CDR3 consists of 13 residues. The CDR3 sequence: CAISTGGGTEAFF. CDR3 in DNA: TGTGCCATCAGTACAGGGGGCGGCACTGAAGCTTTCTTT.

This clonotype was detected only a few times. The V gene is TRBV3-1, the J gene TRBJ1-1; D not certain. The CDR3 has 12 residues. Germline lookup yields CDR1 LGHDT and CDR2 YNNKEL (reference sequence). Trimming took 1 base from V and 7 from J, leaving 7 bases between them. DNA for the CDR3: TGTGCCAGCAGCCAAGTGAATCATGAAGCTTTCTTT. Protein product: CASSQVNHEAFF.

This clonotype was counted many times. The chain joins TRBV12-3 or TRBV12-4 to TRBJ1-5; D ambiguous. V lost 3 bases and J lost 3, with 3 bases in between. The CDR3 has 12 amino acids. The DNA of the CDR3 is TGTGCCAGCAGTTTCCTCAATCAGCCCCAGCATTTT. It codes for CASSFLNQPQHF.

This clonotype has more than one count but fewer than ten. The V and J genes are TRBV4-1 and TRBJ2-4; the D gene could be TRBD1 or TRBD2 (5 bases each). CDR1 and CDR2 (germline): MGHRA, YSYEKL. The CDR3 contains 20 residues. V was trimmed by 4 bases and J by 0 bases, leaving 25 bases between them. The CDR3 here is CASSPGTAGSYIKAKNIQYF. CDR3 nucleotide sequence: TGCGCCAGCAGCCCCGGGACGGCAGGGTCCTATATCAAAGCCAAAAACATTCAGTACTTC.

This clonotype has more than one count but fewer than ten. The chain employs TRBV6-1 and TRBJ1-1; the D is unclear. V was trimmed by 6 bases and J by 5 bases, leaving 16 bases between them. The CDR3 sequence is 14 residues long. Germline V gene lookup returns CDR1 MNHNS and CDR2 SASEGT. The CDR3 region is CASSLSSGITEAFF. In DNA form, the CDR3 reads TGTGCCAGCAGCCTTTCGTCCGGAATTACTGAAGCTTTCTTT.

This clonotype was picked up a small number of times. The V call is TRBV14, the J call TRBJ2-4; the match to TRBD1 covers 9 bases. Losses at the gene ends were 0 bases for V and 0 bases for J; bases not matched to a gene: 3. Per germline, CDR1 SGHDN and CDR2 FVKESK. The CDR3 is made up of 17 amino acids. CDR3 sequence reads: CASSQEGQGLAKNIQYF. The CDR3 nucleotides read TGTGCCAGCAGCCAAGAGGGACAGGGCTTAGCCAAAAACATTCAGTACTTC.

The sample holds a few counts of this clonotype. The chain employs TRBV6-1 and TRBJ2-7; D gene unclear. This CDR3 is 14 amino acids long. Germline values: CDR1 MNHNS, CDR2 SASEGT. V was trimmed by 6 bases and J by 0 bases, leaving 12 bases between them. The CDR3, as DNA: TGTGCCAGCAGGGCGTACGGTTCCTCCTACGAGCAGTACTTC. The encoded protein is CASRAYGSSYEQYF.